These 2 T cell receptor beta chains originate from one sample sequenced in a study of blood T cell repertoires in COVID-19. Here immunoSEQ multiplex PCR was the method, and the copy in TCRdb shows in-frame clones only, minus some. The profile covers roughly 400,000 clones, with 80% to 95% appearing a single time and roughly 0.86% taken by the ten largest. Sequenced: PBMCs or T cells enriched from blood (not recorded which). The receptors stem from a woman aged 40 to 49 who had been exposed to COVID-19.

The J gene is TRBJ1-2, the V gene TRBV7-3, with 7 bases matching TRBD1. The CDR3 contains 13 residues. J lost 2 bases, V lost 5 bases, and 2 bases had no gene match. CDR1 SGHTA and CDR2 FQGTGA come from the germline V gene. CDR3 sequence: CASSPGQNYGYTF. The CDR3 DNA reads as TGTGCCAGCAGCCCGGGACAGAACTATGGCTACACCTTC.

Of note for this clone: The sample has other DNA sequences that encode this CDR3 too. The V and J genes are TRBV7-2 and TRBJ1-1; D is possibly TRBD1 (6 bases). V was shortened by 2 bases and J by 3 bases, with 7 bases between the two germline ends. CDR3 length equals 13 residues. The germline gives CDR1 SGHTA, CDR2 FQGNSA. CDR3 in DNA: TGTGCCAGCAGCTTAAAGGGGGACACTGAAGCTTTCTTT. This encodes CASSLKGDTEAFF.